The clone carrying this TCR beta chain was seen a handful of times. V lost 1 base to trimming and J lost 0 bases, with 10 bases between them. This CDR3 comprises 17 residues. Germline V CDR1 and CDR2: SGHTA, FQGTGA. These data come from a study of T-cell reconstitution after alpha-beta-depleted transplantation in children. Using unique molecular identifiers, the investigators prepared the TCRbeta library. TCRdb reanalysed the PCR reads using MiXCR and keeps one entry per CDR3 protein. The repertoire holds about 460,000 distinct CDR3 sequences, with 9.5% to 12% as singletons. The material was PBMCs, mostly from graft donor cells, obtained 180 days after TCRalphabeta/CD19-depleted stem cell transplant. The TCR originated in a female patient under 10 years old who had a stem cell transplant for aplastic anemia, so the T cells may come from the graft donor. The V call is TRBV7-3, the J call TRBJ2-6; a weak D match, TRBD2 (5 bases). The CDR3 DNA reads as TGTGCCAGCAGCTTAAGAGGGATTTCCTCTGGGGCCAACGTCCTGACTTTC. Encoded protein: CASSLRGISSGANVLTF. Together with reference TRBV7-3 and TRBJ2-6, the CDR3 gives the full variable domain: GAGVSQTPSNKVTEKGKYVELRCDPISGHTALYWYRQSLGQGPEFLIYFQGTGAADDSGLPNDRFFAVRPEGSVSTLKIQRTERGDSAVYLCASSLRGISSGANVLTFGAGSRLTVL.